These 19 T cell receptor beta chains were sequenced from one sample in a study of blood T cell repertoires in COVID-19. The assay was immunoSEQ multiplex PCR, and TCRdb's table has in-frame clones only and misses some. Seen here are approximately 97,000 clones, 75% to 95% observed once, and the top ten hold 1.7%. Sequences were obtained from peripheral blood. The receptor source for this set is a man aged 55 to 70 with acute or convalescent COVID-19.

The V call is TRBV6-5, the J call TRBJ2-1, with D possibly being TRBD1 (6 bases). V lost 3 bases and J 2 bases, leaving 11 bases between the germline ends. Germline V gene data show CDR1 as MNHEY and CDR2 as SVGAGI. The CDR3 has 15 amino acids. The CDR3 region is CASSYGSGAYNEQFF. CDR3 coding DNA: TGTGCCAGCAGTTATGGTTCAGGGGCCTACAATGAGCAGTTCTTC.

V usage is TRBV19 and J usage is TRBJ1-2, with D possibly being TRBD1 (6 bases). V lost 6 bases, J lost 8 bases, and 19 bases lay in between. The CDR3 totals 14 residues. Germline CDR1 is LNHDA and CDR2 is SQIVND (reference sequence). The chain's CDR3 is CASRQIQGGYGYTF. The DNA for the CDR3 is TGTGCCAGTAGACAAATCCAAGGGGGATACGGCTACACCTTC.

Here the CDR3 reads CASRETGTVENIQYF. In nucleotides, the CDR3 is TGCGCCAGCAGGGAGACCGGGACAGTGGAGAACATTCAGTACTTC. The chain couples TRBV5-1 to TRBJ2-4; 7 positions match TRBD1. Germline trimming cut 5 bases from V and 7 bases from J; bases unmatched to any gene: 12. The CDR3 is made up of 15 amino acids. Germline lookup yields CDR1 SGHRS and CDR2 YFSETQ.

The chain is built from TRBV10-3 and TRBJ2-7, with TRBD1 matching over 8 bases. Germline CDR1 is ENHRY and CDR2 is SYGVKD. The CDR3 extends over 15 amino acids. The J segment lost 9 bases and the V segment lost 2 bases, leaving 12 bases of the junction unmatched. The CDR3 loop is CAISEGDRKVGVQYF. Here the CDR3 DNA reads TGTGCCATCAGTGAGGGGGACAGGAAAGTAGGCGTGCAGTACTTC.

V usage is TRBV12-3 or TRBV12-4 and J usage is TRBJ1-1; D gene uncertain. With 2 bases removed from V and 2 bases from J, the gap between germline ends came to 6 bases. The CDR3 spans 13 residues. CDR3: CASSLNRNTEAFF. For the CDR3, the DNA is TGTGCCAGCAGTTTAAACAGAAACACTGAAGCTTTCTTT.

The chain combines TRBV18 with TRBJ1-1, with a tentative D call TRBD1 (6 bases). The CDR3 covers 13 residues. Trimming shortened V by 3 bases and J by 8 bases, and 13 bases separated the two germline ends. From germline, CDR1 is KGHSH and CDR2 LQKENI. The CDR3 region has the DNA TGTGCCAGCTCACCGTCAGGACAGACCGAAGCTTTCTTT. Translated: CASSPSGQTEAFF.

For the CDR3, the DNA is TGTGCCATCATGAGCCCTAGCTCTTTTGGTGGGGAGCTGTTTTTT. The encoded protein is CAIMSPSSFGGELFF. The chain uses TRBV10-3 and TRBJ2-2, with D perhaps matching TRBD2 (5 bases). Germline V lookup: CDR1 ENHRY, CDR2 SYGVKD. CDR3 length: 15 amino acids. Deletions cut 7 bases from V and 8 bases from J, with 20 bases between.

V is TRBV2 and J is TRBJ1-2; 8 bases align to TRBD1. This CDR3 has 15 residues. J gave up 5 bases and V 4 bases, and 9 bases lay outside the gene matches. Germline V gene lookup returns CDR1 SNHLY and CDR2 FYNNEI. CDR3 bases: TGTGCCAGCAGTGTTCCCCGGACAGGGTCTTATGGCTACACCTTC. Translated: CASSVPRTGSYGYTF. Supplemented by reference TRBV2 and TRBJ1-2, the full variable domain reads EPEVTQTPSHQVTQMGQEVILRCVPISNHLYFYWYRQILGQKVEFLVSFYNNEISEKSEIFDDQFSVERPDGSNFTLKIRSTKLEDSAMYFCASSVPRTGSYGYTFGSGTRLTVV.

The V gene is TRBV5-4, the J gene TRBJ2-5; 9 nucleotides agree with TRBD1. Germline assignment: CDR1 SGHNT and CDR2 YYREEE (reference sequence). This CDR3 is built from 14 residues. V lost 1 base, J lost 4 bases, and 2 bases stayed unmatched. The CDR3 DNA follows: TGTGCCAGCAGCTTGCAGGGACAGGGAGAGACCCAGTACTTC. This gives the protein CASSLQGQGETQYF.

This chain joins TRBV19 and TRBJ1-1, with TRBD1 matching over 8 bases. Germline CDR1 LNHDA, CDR2 SQIVND (reference sequence). The CDR3 is made up of 15 amino acids. V was clipped by 6 bases and J by 1 base; unmatched bases: 7. CDR3 in DNA: TGTGCCAGTAGGTGGACAGGGACCCAGAACACTGAAGCTTTCTTT. This encodes CASRWTGTQNTEAFF.

V and J are TRBV9 and TRBJ2-1; D might be TRBD1 (7 bases). The CDR3 runs to 14 residues. Trimming shortened V by 9 bases and J by 4 bases, and 17 bases separated the two germline ends. Germline CDR1 is SGDLS and CDR2 is YYNGEE. The CDR3 protein is CATGGSGLYNEQFF. The DNA for the CDR3 is TGTGCCACAGGGGGTAGCGGTCTATACAATGAGCAGTTCTTC. The complete variable domain, with remaining parts taken from reference TRBV9 and TRBJ2-1, reads DSGVTQTPKHLITATGQRVTLRCSPRSGDLSVYWYQQSLDQGLQFLIQYYNGEERAKGNILERFSAQQFPDLHSELNLSSLELGDSALYFCATGGSGLYNEQFFGPGTRLTVL.

The chain carries TRBV4-1 and TRBJ1-3; 8 bases map to TRBD1. Germline values: CDR1 MGHRA, CDR2 YSYEKL. The V segment lost 1 base and the J segment 0 bases; nucleotides outside the gene matches: 11. The CDR3 loop spans 19 amino acids. The CDR3 here is CASSQGQGIRRVSGNTIYF. The CDR3 DNA reads TGCGCCAGCAGCCAAGGACAGGGGATCAGGCGGGTCTCTGGAAACACCATATATTTT.

The V call is TRBV7-9, the J call TRBJ1-2; 12 bases fit TRBD1. Unmatched junction bases numbered 0, after V lost 3 bases and J lost 4 bases. CDR1 is SEHNR and CDR2 is FQNEAQ in the germline V gene (reference sequence). The CDR3 covers 14 residues. CDR3 DNA: TGTGCCAGCAGCTTGGGACAGGGGGCCTATGGCTACACCTTC. Amino acids: CASSLGQGAYGYTF.

V usage is TRBV5-1 and J usage is TRBJ1-3; 7 bases line up with TRBD1. Germline lookup yields CDR1 SGHRS and CDR2 YFSETQ. Losses at the gene ends were 0 bases for V and 4 bases for J; bases not matched to a gene: 7. The CDR3 is 16 amino acids. CDR3 in amino acids: CASSLGAGGKGNTIYF. DNA of the CDR3: TGCGCCAGCAGCTTGGGGGCAGGGGGAAAAGGAAACACCATATATTTT.

V and J are TRBV12-3 or TRBV12-4 and TRBJ1-3; TRBD1 matches 7 bases. There are 12 residues in the CDR3. After removal of 5 bases from V and 10 bases from J, the junction contained 5 bases not matched to a gene. The CDR3 nucleotides are TGTGCCAGCAGTCTTAGGGGGCCGACCATATATTTT. Its protein is CASSLRGPTIYF.

V and J are TRBV11-2 and TRBJ1-1, with D possibly being TRBD1 (5 bases). The CDR3 contains 15 residues. Germline loops: CDR1 SGHAT, CDR2 FQNNGV. V was trimmed by 1 base and J by 0 bases, leaving 9 bases between them. In nucleotides, the CDR3 is TGTGCCAGCAGCTTAGCTGGCAGGGTGAACACTGAAGCTTTCTTT. This codes for CASSLAGRVNTEAFF.

This chain links TRBV5-5 with TRBJ1-1; TRBD1 aligns across 8 bases. The junction had 9 bases not matched to a gene; V was cut back by 4 bases and J by 4 bases. Germline V gene sequence: CDR1 SGHKS, CDR2 YYEKEE (reference sequence). The CDR3 loop spans 15 amino acids. CDR3 region: CASSLTGVLVTEAFF. The CDR3 DNA reads TGTGCCAGCAGCCTGACAGGGGTTCTGGTCACTGAAGCTTTCTTT.

The rearrangement joins TRBV7-9 to TRBJ2-7; D might be TRBD1 (8 bases). The CDR3 spans 14 residues. Germline values: CDR1 SEHNR, CDR2 FQNEAQ (reference sequence). The V end was cut by 1 base, the J end by 5 bases, with 12 bases between. In nucleotides, the CDR3 is TGTGCCAGCAGCTTAGGGACAGGGAGGGACGAGCAGTACGTC. Protein sequence: CASSLGTGRDEQYV.

The chain links TRBV6-5 to TRBJ1-6; D is unresolved. V was cut by 5 bases and J by 3 bases, with 8 bases left in between. The CDR3 totals 14 residues. Germline V lookup: CDR1 MNHEY, CDR2 SVGAGI. DNA of the CDR3: TGTGCCAGCAGTCAGGAGGACTATAATTCACCCCTCCACTTT. The encoded protein is CASSQEDYNSPLHF.